These 23 T cell receptor beta chains were all obtained from the same sample, sequenced in a study of CD8 T cells in Susac syndrome. Random hexamers were used to reverse transcribe the RNA input (0.5 to 1 ug). Via MiXCR, TCRdb re-called the immunoSEQ multiplex PCR reads, giving one row per CDR3 protein. The sample records 95,000 to 150,000 distinct CDR3 sequences, roughly 95% being singletons. The sample taken for sequencing was CD4+ T cells from PBMCs. Receptors originate from a human donor with Susac syndrome.

The J gene is TRBJ1-1, the V gene TRBV3-1, with D unclear. Looked up from germline, CDR1 is LGHDT and CDR2 is YNNKEL (reference sequence). This CDR3 contains 14 residues. The V gene lost 4 bases and the J gene lost 3 bases, with 12 bases spanning the gap. Written as DNA, the CDR3 is TGTGCCAGCAGCCCCCTCGGGGTGTACACTGAAGCTTTCTTT. Translation: CASSPLGVYTEAFF.

This chain's CDR3 is CASSLTSNTGELFF. In nucleotides, the CDR3 is TGTGCCAGCAGTTTAACTAGCAACACCGGGGAGCTGTTTTTT. This chain uses TRBV28 with TRBJ2-2; D is possibly TRBD2 (6 bases). Germline lookup yields CDR1 MDHEN and CDR2 SYDVKM. V was pared by 2 bases and J by 2 bases, with 6 bases between. The length of the CDR3 is 14 residues. Filled out from reference TRBV28 and TRBJ2-2, the complete variable domain reads DVKVTQSSRYLVKRTGEKVFLECVQDMDHENMFWYRQDPGLGLRLIYFSYDVKMKEKGDIPEGYSVSREKKERFSLILESASTNQTSMYLCASSLTSNTGELFFGEGSRLTVL.

CDR3 in amino acids: CASIAGHPSFYGYTF. The CDR3 DNA sequence: TGTGCCAGTATCGCGGGACACCCGAGTTTCTATGGCTACACCTTC. This rearrangement joins TRBV19 to TRBJ1-2; D possibly corresponds to TRBD1 (6 bases). In germline, CDR1 is LNHDA, CDR2 SQIVND (reference sequence). Trimming took off 7 bases at V and 4 bases at J, with 19 bases between the two ends. The CDR3 runs 15 residues.

The chain recombines TRBV27 with TRBJ2-7, with 8 bases aligning to TRBD2. The ends lost 3 bases at V and 4 bases at J; junction bases unmatched: 8. Germline V gives CDR1 MNHEY, CDR2 SMNVEV (reference sequence). This CDR3 has 15 amino acids. CDR3 residues: CASSFSPGLEYEQYF. The DNA for the CDR3 is TGTGCCAGCAGTTTCTCTCCGGGACTAGAGTACGAGCAGTACTTC.

DNA for the CDR3: TGCAGTGCCAGCGTCTGGGGGGCCAACGTCCTGACTTTC. This translates into CSASVWGANVLTF. The chain carries TRBV20-1 and TRBJ2-6, with unresolved D. In germline, CDR1 is DFQATT, CDR2 SNEGSKA (reference sequence). This CDR3 has 13 residues. V shed 6 bases and J shed 4 bases, with 10 bases lying between them.

As DNA, the CDR3 is TGTGCCAGCAGTGAGTTGGGAGGGGGCGACGAGCAGTACTTC. Its translation: CASSELGGGDEQYF. V is TRBV6-1 and J is TRBJ2-7, with D perhaps assigned TRBD1 or TRBD2 (7 bases each). The germline CDR1 and CDR2 sequences are MNHNS and SASEGT. V was clipped by 3 bases and J by 5 bases, with 14 bases between them. The CDR3 loop spans 14 amino acids.

This rearrangement joins TRBV18 to TRBJ1-2; the D is unclear. This CDR3 is built from 13 residues. Germline loops: CDR1 KGHSH, CDR2 LQKENI. Trimming cost V 2 bases and J 3 bases, with 7 bases left between them. CDR3 in DNA: TGTGCCAGCTCACCAGAGAGACACTATGGCTACACCTTC. Its translation is CASSPERHYGYTF.

This clonotype was recorded only once. V gene TRBV19 combines with J gene TRBJ1-5, with 9 bases aligning to TRBD1. CDR1 is LNHDA, CDR2 SQIVND, per germline (reference sequence). With 5 bases clipped from V and 7 bases from J, the junction kept 9 bases outside the gene matches. The CDR3 runs to 15 residues. The CDR3 region has the DNA TGTGCCAGTAGTCCTGACAGGGGGGCAGGACAGCCCCAGCATTTT. Translating gives CASSPDRGAGQPQHF.

This chain connects TRBV28 to TRBJ2-1, with 8 bases aligning to TRBD1. V lost 9 bases, J lost 11 bases, and 12 bases stayed unmatched. Germline values: CDR1 MDHEN, CDR2 SYDVKM. The CDR3 has 13 amino acids. In DNA form, the CDR3 reads TGTGCCAGTACAACCCGACAGGGGTACCAGCAGTTCTTC. As protein: CASTTRQGYQQFF.

V and J are TRBV5-6 and TRBJ1-2; TRBD1 matches at 7 bases. J gave up 3 bases and V 3 bases, and 8 bases lay outside the gene matches. The V gene's germline CDR1 is SGHDT and CDR2 YYEEEE. The CDR3 spans 15 residues. CDR3 loop: CASSSRQGFYYGYTF. CDR3 nucleotides: TGTGCCAGCAGCTCCCGACAGGGTTTCTACTATGGCTACACCTTC.

The CDR3 sequence: CATSTDSGLPYNEQFF. CDR3 DNA: TGTGCCACCAGCACCGATTCGGGACTACCCTACAATGAGCAGTTCTTC. This chain uses TRBV15 with TRBJ2-1; TRBD2 matches 7 bases. V lost 4 bases to trimming and J lost 2 bases; unmatched junction nucleotides: 8. The germline V gene encodes CDR1 LNHNV and CDR2 YYDKDF (reference sequence). The CDR3 runs 16 residues.

V usage is TRBV5-1 and J usage is TRBJ2-1; the D is unclear. This CDR3 contains 12 residues. In germline, CDR1 is SGHRS, CDR2 YFSETQ. V lost 2 bases and J 9 bases, leaving 9 bases between the germline ends. The CDR3 protein is CASSFSSTEQFF. The CDR3 region has the DNA TGCGCCAGCAGCTTCTCGAGCACTGAGCAGTTCTTC.

This rearrangement joins TRBV14 to TRBJ2-1; D is unresolved. Looked up from germline, CDR1 is SGHDN and CDR2 is FVKESK. This CDR3 contains 13 residues. With 0 bases removed from V and 7 bases from J, the gap between germline ends came to 7 bases. For the CDR3, the DNA is TGTGCCAGCAGCCAAGACTTACTTAATGAGCAGTTCTTC. It encodes CASSQDLLNEQFF. The full variable domain, its missing parts supplied by reference TRBV14 and TRBJ2-1, is EAGVTQFPSHSVIEKGQTVTLRCDPISGHDNLYWYRRVMGKEIKFLLHFVKESKQDESGMPNNRFLAERTGGTYSTLKVQPAELEDSGVYFCASSQDLLNEQFFGPGTRLTVL.

The chain has TRBV6-5 and TRBJ1-1; D is uncertain. The CDR3 length is 13 residues. Germline loops: CDR1 MNHEY, CDR2 SVGAGI. With 5 bases removed from V and 8 bases from J, the gap between germline ends came to 15 bases. Written as DNA, the CDR3 is TGTGCCAGCAGTCTGGCCAGACCGTTAGAAGCTTTCTTT. Amino acid sequence: CASSLARPLEAFF.

V is TRBV20-1 and J is TRBJ1-2; 8 nucleotides match TRBD1. After removal of 6 bases from V and 1 base from J, the junction contained 13 bases not matched to a gene. There are 16 residues in the CDR3. Germline values: CDR1 DFQATT, CDR2 SNEGSKA (reference sequence). The CDR3 nucleotides read TGCAGTGCGCCCGAAAGTAGGACAGGGCTTAACTATGGCTACACCTTC. Protein product: CSAPESRTGLNYGYTF.

The CDR3 protein is CASRDGTGVFEQYF. The DNA for the CDR3 is TGTGCCAGCAGAGACGGGACAGGGGTATTCGAGCAGTACTTC. The genes are TRBV6-2 or TRBV6-3 and TRBJ2-7; 10 bases align to TRBD1. The trim removed 6 bases at V and 6 bases at J, leaving 8 bases unmatched. CDR3 length: 14 amino acids. Germline CDR1 MNHEY, CDR2 SVGEGT.

This clonotype was seen just once. This sequence joins TRBV9 and TRBJ2-2; perhaps TRBD2 as D (5 bases). The CDR3 has 16 residues. Germline loops: CDR1 SGDLS, CDR2 YYNGEE. V was clipped by 4 bases and J by 1 base, with 14 bases between them. CDR3 sequence (DNA): TGTGCCAGCAGCTACCGGACTCCGGGGAACACCGGGGAGCTGTTTTTT. Translated: CASSYRTPGNTGELFF.

The chain has TRBV6-2 or TRBV6-3 and TRBJ2-4; the match to TRBD1 covers 8 bases. The J segment lost 3 bases and the V segment lost 2 bases, leaving 6 bases of the junction unmatched. Germline V gene sequence: CDR1 MNHEY, CDR2 SVGEGT. CDR3 size: 16 residues. CDR3 nucleotide sequence: TGTGCCAGCAGTTACCTCCCGGGACAGGACAAAAACATTCAGTACTTC. This encodes CASSYLPGQDKNIQYF.

The CDR3 DNA sequence: TGTGCCTGGAGTGTACGGGGACTGGAGACCCAGTACTTC. Its translation is CAWSVRGLETQYF. This chain uses TRBV30 with TRBJ2-5; D is possibly TRBD2 (6 bases). V gave up 0 bases and J gave up 5 bases, with 10 bases separating them. The germline CDR1 and CDR2 sequences are GTSNPN and SVGIG (reference sequence). The CDR3 runs 13 residues.

The V and J genes are TRBV15 and TRBJ2-7, with D possibly TRBD1 on 5 matching bases. The V gene lost 3 bases and the J gene lost 1 base, with 7 bases spanning the gap. CDR1 is LNHNV and CDR2 is YYDKDF in the germline V gene (reference sequence). CDR3 length: 13 residues. The CDR3 DNA reads TGTGCCACCAGCAGGGACAAGTCCTACGAGCAGTACTTC. Encoded protein: CATSRDKSYEQYF.

The gene calls are TRBV27 and TRBJ2-7, with TRBD1 matching 9 bases. J lost 6 bases, V lost 4 bases, and 7 bases had no gene match. The CDR3 has 14 residues. Germline CDR1 and CDR2: MNHEY and SMNVEV (reference sequence). The CDR3 here is CASSYRQGESEQYF. The DNA of the CDR3 is TGTGCCAGCAGTTATAGACAGGGGGAGAGCGAGCAGTACTTC.

The chain is built from TRBV9 and TRBJ1-2; the D gene is possibly TRBD1 (6 bases). V was cut by 0 bases and J by 2 bases, with 8 bases left in between. CDR1 SGDLS and CDR2 YYNGEE come from the germline V gene. The CDR3 runs 14 residues. As DNA, the CDR3 is TGTGCCAGCAGCGTAGATACAGGGAACTATGGCTACACCTTC. Amino acids: CASSVDTGNYGYTF.

V and J are TRBV3-1 and TRBJ1-4; no clear D gene. Germline V gives CDR1 LGHDT, CDR2 YNNKEL (reference sequence). There are 14 residues in the CDR3. Trimming cost V 0 bases and J 8 bases, with 10 bases left between them. CDR3 amino acids: CASSQDTASEKLFF. The CDR3 nucleotides read TGTGCCAGCAGCCAAGATACAGCTTCGGAAAAACTGTTTTTT.